The entry below gives a single TCR beta chain sequence along with its context. The sample is drawn from a study of control samples from healthy donors and cancer patients. The data were produced by immunoSEQ multiplex PCR, yet TCRdb's version contains in-frame clones alone and is incomplete. The sample lists around 50,000 clones; 85% to 95% were seen once. This CDR3 is 14 amino acids long. Germline trimming cut 0 bases from V and 5 bases from J; bases unmatched to any gene: 5. Germline CDR1 and CDR2: SGDLS and YYNGEE. V is TRBV9 and J is TRBJ2-7; 7 bases match TRBD1. This sequence was found in a young man in good health. Sequencing was done on a sample of blood. The CDR3 region is CASSVGQGEDEQYF. As DNA, the CDR3 is TGTGCCAGCAGCGTAGGACAGGGCGAGGACGAGCAGTACTTC.